This TCR beta chain was profiled in a study of vaccination and CD4 T cells after COVID-19. Time point meaning: late sampling 161 to 241 days after vaccination in a few convalescent patients. TCRdb passed the PCR reads through MiXCR, listing each CDR3 protein once. The data show roughly 28,000 distinct CDR3 sequences, 50% seen once. This sample comprised CD4+ T cells from blood, obtained about 7 months after SARS-CoV-2 vaccination. The sequence derives from a human donor who had recovered from COVID-19.

CDR3: CSARPSSTGAKNIQYF. The CDR3 DNA is TGCAGTGCTAGGCCCTCATCGACAGGAGCCAAAAACATTCAGTACTTC. V usage is TRBV20-1 and J usage is TRBJ2-4, with D possibly being TRBD1 (6 bases). The CDR3 has 16 amino acids. With 3 bases removed from V and 0 bases from J, the gap between germline ends came to 15 bases. In germline, CDR1 is DFQATT, CDR2 SNEGSKA (reference sequence).